This note documents a single T cell receptor beta chain sequence. Its antigen is unknown. Profiled with immunoSEQ multiplex PCR; TCRdb holds only in-frame clones, not every one. The sample has 66,000 or so clones, about 97% seen once. There are 15 residues in the CDR3. V was shortened by 0 bases and J by 3 bases, with 10 bases between the two germline ends. Germline values: CDR1 SGHRS, CDR2 YFSETQ. The source of the sample is a study of cytomegalovirus exposure and HLA in healthy donors. The wider study: In a later analysis, it was reported that the approximately 120 validation repertoires had been produced on the same platform as the 500 to 850 repertoires belonging to the first cohort. Study-wide findings and caveats: About 180 TCR beta chains were listed as cytomegalovirus-associated. A later analysis found first-cohort TCR clusters tended to co-occur in the 120 validation repertoires.

The approximately 120-subject validation cohort, separate from the roughly 700-subject first cohort, included the donors. The sequenced material came from PBMCs. This receptor was obtained from a woman aged 18 to 35 in good health and CMV-seropositive. The V and J genes are TRBV5-1 and TRBJ1-5; D is perhaps TRBD1 (6 bases). The CDR3 DNA follows: TGCGCCAGCAGCTTGGATGGGGGACACAATCAGCCCCAGCATTTT. Protein sequence: CASSLDGGHNQPQHF.